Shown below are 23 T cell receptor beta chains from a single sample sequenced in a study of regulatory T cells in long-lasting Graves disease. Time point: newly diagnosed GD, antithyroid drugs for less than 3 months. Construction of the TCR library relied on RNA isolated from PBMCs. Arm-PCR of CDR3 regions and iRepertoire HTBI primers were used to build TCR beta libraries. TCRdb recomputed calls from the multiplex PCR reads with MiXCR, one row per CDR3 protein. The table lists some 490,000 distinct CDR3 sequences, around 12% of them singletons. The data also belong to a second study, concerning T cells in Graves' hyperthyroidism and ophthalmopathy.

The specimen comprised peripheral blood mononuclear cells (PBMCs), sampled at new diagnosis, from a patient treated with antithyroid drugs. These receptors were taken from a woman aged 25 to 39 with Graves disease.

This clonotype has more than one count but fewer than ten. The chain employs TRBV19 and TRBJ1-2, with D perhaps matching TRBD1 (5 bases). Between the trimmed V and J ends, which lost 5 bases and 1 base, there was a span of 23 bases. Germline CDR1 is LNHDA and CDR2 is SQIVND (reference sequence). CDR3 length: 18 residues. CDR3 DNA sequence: TGTGCCAGTAGTTCACCCTCGGGGGGACTGCTACTTAACTATGGCTACACCTTC. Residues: CASSSPSGGLLLNYGYTF.

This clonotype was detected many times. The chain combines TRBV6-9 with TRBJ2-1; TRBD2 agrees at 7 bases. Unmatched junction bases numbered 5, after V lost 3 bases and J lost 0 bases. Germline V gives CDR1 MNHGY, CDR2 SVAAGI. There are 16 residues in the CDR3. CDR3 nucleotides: TGTGCCAGCAGTTACGTACTAGCGAGCTCCTACAATGAGCAGTTCTTC. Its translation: CASSYVLASSYNEQFF.

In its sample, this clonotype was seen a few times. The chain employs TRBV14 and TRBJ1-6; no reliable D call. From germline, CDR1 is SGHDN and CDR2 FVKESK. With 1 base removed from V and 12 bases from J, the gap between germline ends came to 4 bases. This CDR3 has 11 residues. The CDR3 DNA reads TGTGCCAGCAGCCAAGTAGGACCCCTCCACTTT. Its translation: CASSQVGPLHF.

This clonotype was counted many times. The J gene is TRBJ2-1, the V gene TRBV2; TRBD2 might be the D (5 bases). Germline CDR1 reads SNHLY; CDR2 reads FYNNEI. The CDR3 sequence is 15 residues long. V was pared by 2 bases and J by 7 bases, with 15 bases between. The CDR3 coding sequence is TGTGCCAGCAGTGAAACAAGGACTCTAGGGAATGAGCAGTTCTTC. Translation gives CASSETRTLGNEQFF.

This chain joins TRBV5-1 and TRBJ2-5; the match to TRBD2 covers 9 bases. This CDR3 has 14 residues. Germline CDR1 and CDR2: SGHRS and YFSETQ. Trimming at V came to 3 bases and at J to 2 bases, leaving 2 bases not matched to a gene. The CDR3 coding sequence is TGCGCCAGCAGCTGGACTAGCGTTCAAGAGACCCAGTACTTC. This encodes CASSWTSVQETQYF.

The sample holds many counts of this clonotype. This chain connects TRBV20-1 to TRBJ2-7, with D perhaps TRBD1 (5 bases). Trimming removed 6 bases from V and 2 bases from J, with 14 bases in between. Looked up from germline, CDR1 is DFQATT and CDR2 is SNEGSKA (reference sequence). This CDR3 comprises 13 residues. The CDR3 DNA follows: TGCAGTGCCCTAAAGGCGACAGCCTACGAGCAGTACTTC. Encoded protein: CSALKATAYEQYF.

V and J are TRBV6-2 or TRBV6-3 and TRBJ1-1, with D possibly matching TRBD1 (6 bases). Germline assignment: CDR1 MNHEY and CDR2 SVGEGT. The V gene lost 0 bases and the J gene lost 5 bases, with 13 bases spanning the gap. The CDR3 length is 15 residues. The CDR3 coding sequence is TGTGCCAGCAGTTACTCCGGGGGGCGGGAGACTGAAGCTTTCTTT. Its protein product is CASSYSGGRETEAFF.

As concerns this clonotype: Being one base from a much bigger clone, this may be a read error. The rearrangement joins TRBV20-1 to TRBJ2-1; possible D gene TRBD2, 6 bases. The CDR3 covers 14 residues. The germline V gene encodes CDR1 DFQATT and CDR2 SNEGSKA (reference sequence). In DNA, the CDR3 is TGCAGTGCTAGTTCTCGCGTTTGGGGGGATGAGGAGTTCTTC. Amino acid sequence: CSASSRVWGDEEFF.

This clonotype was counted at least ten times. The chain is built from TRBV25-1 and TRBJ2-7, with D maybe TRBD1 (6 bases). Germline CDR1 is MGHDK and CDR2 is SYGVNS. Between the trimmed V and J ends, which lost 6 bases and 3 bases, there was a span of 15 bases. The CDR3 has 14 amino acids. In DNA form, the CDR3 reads TGTGCCAGCAGAAGGGCATCAGGGGTCTACGAGCAGTACTTC. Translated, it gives CASRRASGVYEQYF.

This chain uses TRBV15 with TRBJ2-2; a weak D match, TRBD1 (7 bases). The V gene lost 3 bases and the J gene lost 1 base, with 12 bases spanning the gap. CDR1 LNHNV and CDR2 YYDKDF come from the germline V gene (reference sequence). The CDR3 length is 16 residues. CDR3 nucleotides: TGTGCCACCAGCAGGGGGGGACAGATGAACACCGGGGAGCTGTTTTTT. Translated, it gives CATSRGGQMNTGELFF.

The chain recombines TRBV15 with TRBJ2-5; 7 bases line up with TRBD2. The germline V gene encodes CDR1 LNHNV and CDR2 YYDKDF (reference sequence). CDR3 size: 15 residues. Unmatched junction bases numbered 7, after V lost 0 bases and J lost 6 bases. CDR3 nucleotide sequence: TGTGCCACCAGCAGAGATGGGGGGGAGGTTAAGACCCAGTACTTC. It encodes CATSRDGGEVKTQYF.

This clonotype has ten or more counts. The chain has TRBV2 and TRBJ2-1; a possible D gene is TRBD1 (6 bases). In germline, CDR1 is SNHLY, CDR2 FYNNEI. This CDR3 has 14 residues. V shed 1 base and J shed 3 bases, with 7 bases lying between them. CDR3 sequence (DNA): TGTGCCAGCAGTGAAGAACAGGGCTACAATGAGCAGTTCTTC. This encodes CASSEEQGYNEQFF.

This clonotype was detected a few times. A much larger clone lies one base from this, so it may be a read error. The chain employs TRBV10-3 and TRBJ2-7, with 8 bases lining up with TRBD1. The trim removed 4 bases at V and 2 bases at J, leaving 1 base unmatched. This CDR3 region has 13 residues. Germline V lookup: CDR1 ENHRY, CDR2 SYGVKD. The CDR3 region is CAISGTGTYEQYF. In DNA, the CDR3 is TGTGCCATCAGTGGGACAGGGACCTACGAGCAGTACTTC.

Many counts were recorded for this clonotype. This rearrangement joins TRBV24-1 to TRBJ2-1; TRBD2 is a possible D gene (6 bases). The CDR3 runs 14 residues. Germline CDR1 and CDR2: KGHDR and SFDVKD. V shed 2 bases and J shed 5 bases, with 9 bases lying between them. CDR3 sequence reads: CATSDYGSDNEQFF. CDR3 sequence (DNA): TGTGCCACCAGTGATTACGGGAGTGACAATGAGCAGTTCTTC.

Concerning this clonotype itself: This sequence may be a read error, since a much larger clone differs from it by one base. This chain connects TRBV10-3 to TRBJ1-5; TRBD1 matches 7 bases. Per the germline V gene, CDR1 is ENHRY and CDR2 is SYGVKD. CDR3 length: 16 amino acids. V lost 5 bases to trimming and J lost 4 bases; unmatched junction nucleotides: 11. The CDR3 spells CAISYRPTGTNQPQHF. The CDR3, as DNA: TGTGCCATCAGTTACCGCCCGACAGGGACTAATCAGCCCCAGCATTTT.

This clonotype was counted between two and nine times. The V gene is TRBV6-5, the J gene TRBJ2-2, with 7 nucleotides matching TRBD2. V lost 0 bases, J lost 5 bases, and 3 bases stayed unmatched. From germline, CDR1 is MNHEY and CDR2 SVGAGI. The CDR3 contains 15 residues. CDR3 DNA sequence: TGTGCCAGCAGTTACTCGGCCGGGAGGACCGGGGAGCTGTTTTTT. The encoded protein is CASSYSAGRTGELFF.

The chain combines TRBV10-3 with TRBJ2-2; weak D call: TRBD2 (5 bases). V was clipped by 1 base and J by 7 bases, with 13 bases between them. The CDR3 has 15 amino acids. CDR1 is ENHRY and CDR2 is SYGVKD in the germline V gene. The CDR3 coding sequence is TGTGCCATCAGTGAGTTCGGCGGGCTAAGCGGGGAGCTGTTTTTT. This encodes CAISEFGGLSGELFF.

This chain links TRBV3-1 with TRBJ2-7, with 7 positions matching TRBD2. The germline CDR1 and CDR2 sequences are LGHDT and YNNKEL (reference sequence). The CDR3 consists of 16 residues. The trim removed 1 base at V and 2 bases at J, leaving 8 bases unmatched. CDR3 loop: CASSQGGGSHPYEQYF. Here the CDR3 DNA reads TGTGCCAGCAGCCAAGGGGGAGGGTCCCACCCCTACGAGCAGTACTTC.

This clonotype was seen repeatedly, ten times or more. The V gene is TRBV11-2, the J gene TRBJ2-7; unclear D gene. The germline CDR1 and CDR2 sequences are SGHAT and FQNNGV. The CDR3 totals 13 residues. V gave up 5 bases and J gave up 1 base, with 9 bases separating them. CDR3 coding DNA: TGTGCCAGCAGCCAAGGACGATCCTACGAGCAGTACTTC. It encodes CASSQGRSYEQYF.

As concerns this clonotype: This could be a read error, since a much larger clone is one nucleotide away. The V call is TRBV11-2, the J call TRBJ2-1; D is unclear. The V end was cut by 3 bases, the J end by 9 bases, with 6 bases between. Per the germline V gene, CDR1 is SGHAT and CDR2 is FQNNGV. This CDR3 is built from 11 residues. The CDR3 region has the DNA TGTGCCAGCAGCTTGAAGCGTGAGCAGTTCTTC. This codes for CASSLKREQFF.

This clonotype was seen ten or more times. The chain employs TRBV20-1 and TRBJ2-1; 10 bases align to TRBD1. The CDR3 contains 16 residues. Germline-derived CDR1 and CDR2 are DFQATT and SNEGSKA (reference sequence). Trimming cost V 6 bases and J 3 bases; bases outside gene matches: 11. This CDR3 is CSAYPKWDRGYNEQFF. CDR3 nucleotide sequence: TGCAGTGCCTACCCGAAGTGGGACAGGGGCTACAATGAGCAGTTCTTC.

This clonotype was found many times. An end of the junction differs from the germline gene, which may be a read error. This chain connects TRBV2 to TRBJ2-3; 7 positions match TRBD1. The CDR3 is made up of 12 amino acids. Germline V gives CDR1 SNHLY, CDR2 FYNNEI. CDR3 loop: CASTYSTGQNTF. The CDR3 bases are TGTGCCAGCACCTATTCAACGGGACAGAACACCTTT.

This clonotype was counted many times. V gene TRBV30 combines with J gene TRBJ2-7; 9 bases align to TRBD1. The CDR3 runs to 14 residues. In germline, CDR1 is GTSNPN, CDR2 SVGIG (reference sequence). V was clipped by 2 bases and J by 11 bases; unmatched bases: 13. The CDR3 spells CAWSRGQGLDGKYF. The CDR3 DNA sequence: TGTGCCTGGAGTCGGGGACAGGGACTCGACGGGAAGTACTTC.